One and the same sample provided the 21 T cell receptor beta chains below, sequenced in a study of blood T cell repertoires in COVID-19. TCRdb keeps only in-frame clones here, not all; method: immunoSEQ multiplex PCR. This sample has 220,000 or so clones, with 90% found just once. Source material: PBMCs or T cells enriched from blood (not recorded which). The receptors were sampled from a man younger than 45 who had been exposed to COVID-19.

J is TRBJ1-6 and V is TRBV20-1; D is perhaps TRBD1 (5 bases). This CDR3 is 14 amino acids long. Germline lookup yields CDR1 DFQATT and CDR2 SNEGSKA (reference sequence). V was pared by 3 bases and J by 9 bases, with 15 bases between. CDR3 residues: CSASRGEMGSPLHF. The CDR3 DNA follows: TGCAGTGCTAGTAGGGGCGAGATGGGTTCACCCCTCCACTTT.

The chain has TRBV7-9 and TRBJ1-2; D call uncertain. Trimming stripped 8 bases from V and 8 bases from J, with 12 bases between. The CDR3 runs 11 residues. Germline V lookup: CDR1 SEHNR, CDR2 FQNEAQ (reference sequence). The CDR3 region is CASRAAEGYTF. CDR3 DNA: TGTGCCAGCCGCGCCGCGGAGGGCTACACCTTC. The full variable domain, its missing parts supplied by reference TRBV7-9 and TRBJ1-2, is DTGVSQNPRHKITKRGQNVTFRCDPISEHNRLYWYRQTLGQGPEFLTYFQNEAQLEKSRLLSDRFSAERPKGSFSTLEIQRTEQGDSAMYLCASRAAEGYTFGSGTRLTVV.

The chain's CDR3 is CASSIGPGVILTANYGYTF. The CDR3 bases are TGTGCCAGTAGTATCGGTCCAGGGGTTATATTAACAGCTAACTATGGCTACACCTTC. This chain links TRBV19 with TRBJ1-2, with TRBD1 as a possible D gene (6 bases). The V gene's germline CDR1 is LNHDA and CDR2 SQIVND (reference sequence). V was cut by 3 bases and J by 0 bases, with 23 bases left in between. The CDR3 totals 19 residues. Together with reference TRBV19 and TRBJ1-2, the CDR3 gives the full variable domain: DGGITQSPKYLFRKEGQNVTLSCEQNLNHDAMYWYRQDPGQGLRLIYYSQIVNDFQKGDIAEGYSVSREKKESFPLTVTSAQKNPTAFYLCASSIGPGVILTANYGYTFGSGTRLTVV.

CDR3 coding DNA: TGTGCCTGGAAATCGGGGGGATTGAACACTGAAGCTTTCTTT. It encodes CAWKSGGLNTEAFF. The chain is built from TRBV30 and TRBJ1-1, with D perhaps TRBD1 (5 bases). CDR1 and CDR2 (germline): GTSNPN, SVGIG (reference sequence). V was clipped by 4 bases and J by 0 bases, with 12 bases between them. The CDR3 covers 14 residues.

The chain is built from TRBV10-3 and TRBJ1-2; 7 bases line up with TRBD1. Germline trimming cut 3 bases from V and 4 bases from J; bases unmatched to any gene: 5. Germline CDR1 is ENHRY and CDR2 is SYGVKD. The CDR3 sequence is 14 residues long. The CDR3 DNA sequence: TGTGCCATCAGTGACCGGCCAGGGGGCTATGGCTACACCTTC. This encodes CAISDRPGGYGYTF.

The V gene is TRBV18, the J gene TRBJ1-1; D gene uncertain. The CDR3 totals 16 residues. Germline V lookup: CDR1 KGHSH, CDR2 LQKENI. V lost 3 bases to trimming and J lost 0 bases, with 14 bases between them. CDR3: CASSPTELLMNTEAFF. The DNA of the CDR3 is TGTGCCAGCTCACCTACAGAGCTTCTGATGAACACTGAAGCTTTCTTT. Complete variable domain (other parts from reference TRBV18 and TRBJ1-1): NAGVMQNPRHLVRRRGQEARLRCSPMKGHSHVYWYRQLPEEGLKFMVYLQKENIIDESGMPKERFSAEFPKEGPSILRIQQVVRGDSAAYFCASSPTELLMNTEAFFGQGTRLTVV.

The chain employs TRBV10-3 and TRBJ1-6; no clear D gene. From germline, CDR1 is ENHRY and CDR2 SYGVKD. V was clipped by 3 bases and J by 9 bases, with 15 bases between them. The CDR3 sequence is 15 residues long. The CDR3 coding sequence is TGTGCCATCAGTGATGTGGCGGGGTTAGGTTCACCCCTCCACTTT. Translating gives CAISDVAGLGSPLHF.

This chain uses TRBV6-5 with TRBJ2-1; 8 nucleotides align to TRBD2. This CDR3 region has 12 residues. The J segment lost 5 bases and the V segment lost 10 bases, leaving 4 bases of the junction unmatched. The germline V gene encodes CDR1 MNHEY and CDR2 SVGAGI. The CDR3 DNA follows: TGTGCCACGGGGGGGGATCACAATGAGCAGTTCTTC. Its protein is CATGGDHNEQFF.

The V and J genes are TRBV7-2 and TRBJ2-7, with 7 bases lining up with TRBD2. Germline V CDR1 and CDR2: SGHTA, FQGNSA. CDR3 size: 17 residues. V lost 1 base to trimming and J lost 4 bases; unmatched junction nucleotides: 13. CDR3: CASSLVGGRIFSYEQYF. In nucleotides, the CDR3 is TGTGCCAGCAGCTTAGTGGGGGGGAGAATTTTTTCGTACGAGCAGTACTTC. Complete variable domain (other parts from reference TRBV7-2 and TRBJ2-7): GAGVSQSPSNKVTEKGKDVELRCDPISGHTALYWYRQSLGQGLEFLIYFQGNSAPDKSGLPSDRFSAERTGGSVSTLTIQRTQQEDSAVYLCASSLVGGRIFSYEQYFGPGTRLTVT.

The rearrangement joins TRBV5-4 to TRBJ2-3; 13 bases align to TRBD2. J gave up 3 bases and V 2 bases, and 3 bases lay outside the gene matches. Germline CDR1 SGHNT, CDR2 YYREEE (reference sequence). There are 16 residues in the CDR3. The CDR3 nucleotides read TGTGCCAGCAGCTTCAGACTAGCGGGGGGTACAGATACGCAGTATTTT. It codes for CASSFRLAGGTDTQYF.

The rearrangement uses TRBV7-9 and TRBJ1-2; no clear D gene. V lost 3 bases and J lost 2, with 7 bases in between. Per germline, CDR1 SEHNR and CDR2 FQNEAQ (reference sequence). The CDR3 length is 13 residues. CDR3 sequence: CASSFGRNYGYTF. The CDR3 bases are TGTGCCAGCAGCTTTGGCAGGAACTATGGCTACACCTTC.

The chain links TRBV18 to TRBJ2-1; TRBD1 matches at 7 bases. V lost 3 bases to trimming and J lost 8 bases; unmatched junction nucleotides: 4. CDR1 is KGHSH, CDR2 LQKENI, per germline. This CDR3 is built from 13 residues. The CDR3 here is CASSPRQGHEQFF. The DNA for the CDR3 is TGTGCCAGCTCACCGAGACAGGGCCATGAGCAGTTCTTC.

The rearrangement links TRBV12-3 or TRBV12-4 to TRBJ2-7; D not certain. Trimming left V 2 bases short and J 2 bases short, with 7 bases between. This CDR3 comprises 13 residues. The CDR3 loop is CASSLLGTYEQYF. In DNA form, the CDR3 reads TGTGCCAGCAGTTTACTAGGAACCTACGAGCAGTACTTC.

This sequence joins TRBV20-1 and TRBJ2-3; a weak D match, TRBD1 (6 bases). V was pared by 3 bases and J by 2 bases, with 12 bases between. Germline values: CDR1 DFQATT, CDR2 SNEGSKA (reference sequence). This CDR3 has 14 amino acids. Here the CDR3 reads CSASWDTITDTQYF. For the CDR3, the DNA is TGCAGTGCTAGTTGGGACACTATCACAGATACGCAGTATTTT.

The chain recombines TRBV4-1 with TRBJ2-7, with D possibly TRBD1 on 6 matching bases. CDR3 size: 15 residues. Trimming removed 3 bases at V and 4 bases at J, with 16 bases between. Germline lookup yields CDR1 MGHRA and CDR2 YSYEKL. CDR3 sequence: CASSHLADSQYEQYF. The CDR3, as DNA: TGCGCCAGCAGCCATCTGGCGGACAGCCAATACGAGCAGTACTTC.

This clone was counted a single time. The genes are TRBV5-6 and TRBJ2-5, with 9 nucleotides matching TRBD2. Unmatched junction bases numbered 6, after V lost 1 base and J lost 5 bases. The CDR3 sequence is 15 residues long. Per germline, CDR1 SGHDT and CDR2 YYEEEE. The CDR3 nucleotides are TGTGCCAGCAGCTTGTCGCGGGGGGGCATGGAGACCCAGTACTTC. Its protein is CASSLSRGGMETQYF.

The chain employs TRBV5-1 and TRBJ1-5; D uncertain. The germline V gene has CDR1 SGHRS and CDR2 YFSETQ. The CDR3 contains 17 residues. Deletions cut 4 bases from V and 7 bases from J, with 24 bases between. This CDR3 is CASSPLPGITAVQPQHF. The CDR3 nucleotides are TGCGCCAGCAGCCCCCTCCCGGGTATCACAGCGGTGCAGCCCCAGCATTTT.

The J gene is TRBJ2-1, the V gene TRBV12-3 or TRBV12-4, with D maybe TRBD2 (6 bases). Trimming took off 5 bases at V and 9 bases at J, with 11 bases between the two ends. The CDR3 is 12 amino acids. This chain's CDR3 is CASSPRTIEQFF. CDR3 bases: TGTGCCAGCAGTCCAAGGACTATTGAGCAGTTCTTC.

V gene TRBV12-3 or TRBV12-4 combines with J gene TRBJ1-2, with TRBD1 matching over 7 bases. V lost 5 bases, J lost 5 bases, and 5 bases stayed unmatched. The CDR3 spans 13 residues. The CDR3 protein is CASSMGQNYGYTF. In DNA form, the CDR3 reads TGTGCCAGCAGTATGGGACAGAATTATGGCTACACCTTC.

CDR3: CASRGGTPSEKLFF. The DNA for the CDR3 is TGTGCCAGCAGGGGGGGGACCCCAAGTGAAAAACTGTTTTTT. V gene TRBV2 combines with J gene TRBJ1-4; a possible D gene is TRBD1 (5 bases). V was clipped by 6 bases and J by 7 bases, with 15 bases between them. Germline V gene data show CDR1 as SNHLY and CDR2 as FYNNEI. The CDR3 runs 14 residues.

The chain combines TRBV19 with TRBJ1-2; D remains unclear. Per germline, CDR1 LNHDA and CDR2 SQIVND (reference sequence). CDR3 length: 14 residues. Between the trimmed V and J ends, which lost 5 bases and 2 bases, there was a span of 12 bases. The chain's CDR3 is CASSLMTMNYGYTF. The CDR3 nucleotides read TGTGCCAGTAGTCTGATGACAATGAACTATGGCTACACCTTC.